Sequencing of this T cell receptor (beta chain) was carried out in a study of sequential checkpoint blockade in melanoma. The assay was immunoSEQ multiplex PCR, and TCRdb's table has in-frame clones only and misses some. The sample has 17,000 or so clones; around 70% are singletons. Trimming removed 10 bases from V and 6 bases from J; junction bases left unmatched: 9. Looked up from germline, CDR1 is SNHLY and CDR2 is FYNNEI. The CDR3 covers 12 residues. Noted treatment: randomized to nivolumab then ipilimumab (arm A) or the reverse (arm B). A few counts support this clone. This material consisted of CD8+ T cells sorted from blood (inferred from file names), taken from a patient given nivolumab and ipilimumab in sequence. This clonotype originated in a human donor with melanoma. V usage is TRBV2 and J usage is TRBJ2-7, with 7 bases that match TRBD1. The CDR3 is CAIGQAYREQYF. As DNA, the CDR3 is TGTGCCATCGGACAGGCCTACCGCGAGCAGTACTTC. The full variable domain, its missing parts supplied by reference TRBV2 and TRBJ2-7, is EPEVTQTPSHQVTQMGQEVILRCVPISNHLYFYWYRQILGQKVEFLVSFYNNEISEKSEIFDDQFSVERPDGSNFTLKIRSTKLEDSAMYFCAIGQAYREQYFGPGTRLTVT.